This record covers a single TCR beta chain. The sample comes from a study of blood T cell repertoires in COVID-19. On the study more broadly: Collection of acute and convalescent COVID-19 samples took place in the United States, Italy and Spain. PBMCs, B-cell-depleted T cells, or T cells provided the cDNA or gDNA that made up the material.

Original processing methods: Amplification of reference gene primers provided the estimated nucleated cell counts. Sequencing used immunoSEQ multiplex PCR; TCRdb keeps in-frame clones, though not all of them. Clone size and the V and J calls come from that table; the DNA yielded D and trimming. Among 130,000 or so clones, 88% were seen once, and the ten largest hold 1.5% to 1.7%. Trimming stripped 7 bases from V and 5 bases from J, with 16 bases between. Germline CDR1 is KGHSY and CDR2 is FQNENV. This CDR3 is 14 amino acids long. The origin of this receptor is a human donor in a cohort sampled during active COVID-19. The sample taken for sequencing was peripheral blood. The J gene is TRBJ2-3, the V gene TRBV16, with D possibly TRBD2 on 5 matching bases. The CDR3 region is CASTTRVAIDTQYF. DNA for the CDR3: TGTGCCAGCACCACGAGGGTAGCGATAGATACGCAGTATTTT.